Described below is a single T cell receptor beta chain sequence and its context. The antigen is not known. This sample stems from a study of shared clonotypes between healthy human individuals. Study findings and constraints: Rarefaction curves obtained for sorted subsets showed sequencing incomplete despite large depth.

Evenly divided among several immunoSEQ plates was the genomic DNA of each subset. Around 30,000 T cell genomes (approximately 180 ng DNA) went into each sorted-subset replicate. Clones were sequenced by immunoSEQ multiplex PCR, and TCRdb holds only the in-frame ones, with some missing. Of 700,000 or so clones listed, about two thirds are singletons. V was pared by 5 bases and J by 3 bases, with 14 bases between. The CDR3 length is 14 residues. CDR1 and CDR2 (germline): KGHSH, LQKENI. The donor population consisted of healthy HIV-negative adults with no recent acute infections or vaccinations. V and J are TRBV18 and TRBJ2-7; D possibly uses TRBD1 or TRBD2 (6 bases each). Material: memory CD4+ T cells sorted from blood. Subset given: CD45RA-negative fraction. The sequence was collected from a woman aged 25 to 45 in good health. Here the CDR3 reads CASSGTGAIYEQYF. The CDR3 DNA sequence: TGTGCCAGCTCAGGAACGGGGGCAATCTACGAGCAGTACTTC.